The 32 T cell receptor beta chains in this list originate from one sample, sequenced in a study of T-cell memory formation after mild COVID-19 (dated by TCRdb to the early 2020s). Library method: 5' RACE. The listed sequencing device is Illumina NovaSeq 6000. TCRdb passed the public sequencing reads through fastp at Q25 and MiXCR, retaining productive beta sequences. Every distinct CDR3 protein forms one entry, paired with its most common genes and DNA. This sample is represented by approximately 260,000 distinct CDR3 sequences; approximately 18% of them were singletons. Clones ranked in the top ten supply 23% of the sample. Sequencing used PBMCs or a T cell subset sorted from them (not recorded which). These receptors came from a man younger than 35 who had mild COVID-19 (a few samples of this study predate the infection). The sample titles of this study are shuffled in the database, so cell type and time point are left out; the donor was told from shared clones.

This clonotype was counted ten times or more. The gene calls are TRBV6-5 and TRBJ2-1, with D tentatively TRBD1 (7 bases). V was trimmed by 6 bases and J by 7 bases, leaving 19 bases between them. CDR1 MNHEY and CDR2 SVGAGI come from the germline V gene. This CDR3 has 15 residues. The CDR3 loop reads CASSAAGPGGNEQFF. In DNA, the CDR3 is TGTGCCAGCAGCGCCGCGGGGCCAGGGGGTAATGAGCAGTTCTTC.

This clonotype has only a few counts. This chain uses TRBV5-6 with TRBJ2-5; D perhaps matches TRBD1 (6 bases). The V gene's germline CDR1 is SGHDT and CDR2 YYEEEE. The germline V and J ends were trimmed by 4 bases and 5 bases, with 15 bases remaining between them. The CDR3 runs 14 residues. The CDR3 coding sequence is TGTGCCAGCAGCCCGCGTCAGGGGTGGGAGACCCAGTACTTC. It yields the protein CASSPRQGWETQYF.

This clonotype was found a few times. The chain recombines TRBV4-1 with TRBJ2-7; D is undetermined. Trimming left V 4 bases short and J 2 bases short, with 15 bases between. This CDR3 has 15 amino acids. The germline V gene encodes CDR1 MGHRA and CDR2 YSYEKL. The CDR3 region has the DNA TGCGCCAGCAGCCTGCTACGGTCCGGAGCCTACGAGCAGTACTTC. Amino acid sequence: CASSLLRSGAYEQYF.

As DNA, the CDR3 is TGTGCCAGCACCTCAAGACAGGGGGCTGACACTGAAGCTTTCTTT. Amino acid sequence: CASTSRQGADTEAFF. The genes are TRBV7-9 and TRBJ1-1; 10 bases match TRBD1. CDR1 SEHNR and CDR2 FQNEAQ come from the germline V gene (reference sequence). V shed 7 bases and J 3 bases; nucleotides not matched to a gene: 8. CDR3 length equals 15 residues.

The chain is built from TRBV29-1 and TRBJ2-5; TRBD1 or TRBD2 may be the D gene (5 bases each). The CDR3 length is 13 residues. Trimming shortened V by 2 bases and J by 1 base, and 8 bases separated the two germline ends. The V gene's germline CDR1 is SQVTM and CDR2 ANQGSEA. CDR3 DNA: TGCAGCGTTGAAAAGGGACGCCAAGAGACCCAGTACTTC. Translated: CSVEKGRQETQYF.

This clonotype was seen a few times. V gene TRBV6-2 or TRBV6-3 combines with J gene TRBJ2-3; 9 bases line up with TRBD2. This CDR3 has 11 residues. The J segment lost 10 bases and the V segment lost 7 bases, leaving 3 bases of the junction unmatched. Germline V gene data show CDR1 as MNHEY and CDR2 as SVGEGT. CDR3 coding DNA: TGTGCCAGCAATAGCGGGGGAGCGCAGTATTTT. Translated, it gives CASNSGGAQYF.

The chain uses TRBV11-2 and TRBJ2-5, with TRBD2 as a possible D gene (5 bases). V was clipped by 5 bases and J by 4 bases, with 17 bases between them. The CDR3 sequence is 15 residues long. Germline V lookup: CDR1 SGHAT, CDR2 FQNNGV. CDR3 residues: CASSLPGGVGETQYF. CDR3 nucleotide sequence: TGTGCCAGCAGCCTACCTGGAGGAGTCGGAGAGACCCAGTACTTC.

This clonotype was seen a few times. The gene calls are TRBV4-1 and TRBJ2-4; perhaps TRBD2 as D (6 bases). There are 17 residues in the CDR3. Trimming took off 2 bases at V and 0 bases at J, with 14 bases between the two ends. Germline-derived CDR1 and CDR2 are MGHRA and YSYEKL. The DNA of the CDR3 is TGCGCCAGCAGCCAACCGACCACAGCGGGAGCCAAAAACATTCAGTACTTC. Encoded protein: CASSQPTTAGAKNIQYF.

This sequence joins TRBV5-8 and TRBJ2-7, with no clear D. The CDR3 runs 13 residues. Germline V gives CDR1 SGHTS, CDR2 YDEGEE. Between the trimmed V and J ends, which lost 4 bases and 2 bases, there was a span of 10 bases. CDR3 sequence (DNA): TGTGCCAGCAGCCGTGGCCCTACCTACGAGCAGTACGTC. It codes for CASSRGPTYEQYV.

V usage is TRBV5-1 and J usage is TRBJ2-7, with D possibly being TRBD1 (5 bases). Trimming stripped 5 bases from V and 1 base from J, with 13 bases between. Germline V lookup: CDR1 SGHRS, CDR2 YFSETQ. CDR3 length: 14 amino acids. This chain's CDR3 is CASRGQGMSYEQYF. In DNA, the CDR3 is TGCGCCAGCAGGGGCCAGGGAATGTCCTACGAGCAGTACTTC.

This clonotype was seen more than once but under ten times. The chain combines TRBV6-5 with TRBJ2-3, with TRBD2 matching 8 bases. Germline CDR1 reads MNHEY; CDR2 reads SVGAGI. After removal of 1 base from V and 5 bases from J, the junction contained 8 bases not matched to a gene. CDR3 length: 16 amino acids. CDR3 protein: CASSYFGRGAGDTQYF. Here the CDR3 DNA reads TGTGCCAGCAGTTACTTCGGGCGGGGGGCAGGAGATACGCAGTATTTT.

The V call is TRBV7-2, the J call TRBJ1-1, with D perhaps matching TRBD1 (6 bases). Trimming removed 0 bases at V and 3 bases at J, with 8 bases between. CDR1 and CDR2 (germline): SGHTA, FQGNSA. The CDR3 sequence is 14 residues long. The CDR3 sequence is CASSLAAGDTEAFF. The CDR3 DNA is TGTGCCAGCAGCTTAGCGGCAGGGGACACTGAAGCTTTCTTT.

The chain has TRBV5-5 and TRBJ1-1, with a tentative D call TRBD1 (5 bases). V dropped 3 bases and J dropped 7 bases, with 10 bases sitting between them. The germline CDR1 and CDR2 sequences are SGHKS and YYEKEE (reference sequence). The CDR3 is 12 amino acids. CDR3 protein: CASSWKTVEAFF. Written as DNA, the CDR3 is TGTGCCAGCAGCTGGAAGACAGTTGAAGCTTTCTTT.

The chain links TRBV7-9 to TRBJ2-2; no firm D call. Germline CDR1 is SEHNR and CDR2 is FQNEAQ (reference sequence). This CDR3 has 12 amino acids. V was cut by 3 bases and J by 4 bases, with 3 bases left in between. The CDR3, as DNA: TGTGCCAGCAGCTTCAGCACCGGGGAGCTGTTTTTT. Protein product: CASSFSTGELFF. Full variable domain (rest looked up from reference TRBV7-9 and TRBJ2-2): DTGVSQNPRHKITKRGQNVTFRCDPISEHNRLYWYRQTLGQGPEFLTYFQNEAQLEKSRLLSDRFSAERPKGSFSTLEIQRTEQGDSAMYLCASSFSTGELFFGEGSRLTVL.

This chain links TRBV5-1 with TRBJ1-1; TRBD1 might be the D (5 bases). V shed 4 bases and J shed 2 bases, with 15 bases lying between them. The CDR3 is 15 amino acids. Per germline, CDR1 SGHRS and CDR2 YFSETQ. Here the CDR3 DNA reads TGCGCCAGCAGCGGCGGGACGACCAGTAACACTGAAGCTTTCTTT. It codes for CASSGGTTSNTEAFF.

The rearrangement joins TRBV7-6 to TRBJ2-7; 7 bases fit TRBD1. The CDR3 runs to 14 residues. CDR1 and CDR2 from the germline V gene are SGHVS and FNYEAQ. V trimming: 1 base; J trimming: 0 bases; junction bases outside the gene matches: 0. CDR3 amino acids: CASSLGDSSYEQYF. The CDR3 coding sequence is TGTGCCAGCAGCTTAGGGGACAGCTCCTACGAGCAGTACTTC.

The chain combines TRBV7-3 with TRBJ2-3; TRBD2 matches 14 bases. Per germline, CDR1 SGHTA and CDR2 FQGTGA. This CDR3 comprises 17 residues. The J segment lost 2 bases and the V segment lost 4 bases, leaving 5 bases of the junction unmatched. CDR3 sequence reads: CASSWTSGGTYTDTQYF. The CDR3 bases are TGTGCCAGCAGCTGGACTAGCGGGGGGACCTACACAGATACGCAGTATTTT.

Here the CDR3 reads CASSFPGAEAFF. CDR3 DNA sequence: TGTGCCAGCAGCTTCCCGGGAGCTGAAGCTTTCTTT. V usage is TRBV11-2 and J usage is TRBJ1-1; D gene uncertain. The V end lost 3 bases, the J end lost 6 bases, and 8 bases lay between the germline ends. The CDR3 sequence is 12 residues long. The germline CDR1 and CDR2 sequences are SGHAT and FQNNGV.

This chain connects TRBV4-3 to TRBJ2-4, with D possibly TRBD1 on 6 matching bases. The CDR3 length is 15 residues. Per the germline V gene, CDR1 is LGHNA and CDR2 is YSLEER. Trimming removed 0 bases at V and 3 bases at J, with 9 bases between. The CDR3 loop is CASSQDAGDKNIQYF. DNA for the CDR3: TGCGCCAGCAGCCAAGATGCAGGGGACAAAAACATTCAGTACTTC.

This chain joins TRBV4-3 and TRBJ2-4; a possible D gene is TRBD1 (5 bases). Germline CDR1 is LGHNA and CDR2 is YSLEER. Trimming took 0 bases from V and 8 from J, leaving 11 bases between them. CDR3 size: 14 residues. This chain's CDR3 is CASSQDWQGDIQYF. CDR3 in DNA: TGCGCCAGCAGCCAAGATTGGCAGGGTGACATTCAGTACTTC.

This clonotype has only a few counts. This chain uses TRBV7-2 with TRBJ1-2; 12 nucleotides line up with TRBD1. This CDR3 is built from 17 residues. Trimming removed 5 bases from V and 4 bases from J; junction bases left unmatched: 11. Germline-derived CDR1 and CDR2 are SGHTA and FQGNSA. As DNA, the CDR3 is TGTGCCAGCAGCAGAAACTCGCCGGGACAGGGGGCCTATGGCTACACCTTC. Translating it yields CASSRNSPGQGAYGYTF.

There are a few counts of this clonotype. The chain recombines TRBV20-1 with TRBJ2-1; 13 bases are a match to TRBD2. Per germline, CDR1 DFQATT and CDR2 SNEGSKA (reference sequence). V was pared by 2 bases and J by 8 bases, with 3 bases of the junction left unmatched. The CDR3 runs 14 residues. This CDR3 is CSARTSGGAYEQFF. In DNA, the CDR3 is TGCAGTGCTAGAACTAGCGGGGGGGCCTATGAGCAGTTCTTC.

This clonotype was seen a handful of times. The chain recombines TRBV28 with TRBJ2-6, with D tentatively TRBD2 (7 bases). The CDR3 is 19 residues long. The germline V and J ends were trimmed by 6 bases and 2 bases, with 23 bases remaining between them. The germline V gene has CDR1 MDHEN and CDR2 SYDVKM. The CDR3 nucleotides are TGTGCCAGCAGCACCGTGGGAGGGGGTCTTTCAACTGGGGCCAACGTCCTGACTTTC. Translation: CASSTVGGGLSTGANVLTF.

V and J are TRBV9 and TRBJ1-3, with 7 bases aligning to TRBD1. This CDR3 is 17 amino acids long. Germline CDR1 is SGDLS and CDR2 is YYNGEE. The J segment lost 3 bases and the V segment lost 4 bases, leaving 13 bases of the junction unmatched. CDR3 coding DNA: TGTGCCAGCAGCCCTCTTGGGACAGCAACCTATGGAAACACCATATATTTT. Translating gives CASSPLGTATYGNTIYF.

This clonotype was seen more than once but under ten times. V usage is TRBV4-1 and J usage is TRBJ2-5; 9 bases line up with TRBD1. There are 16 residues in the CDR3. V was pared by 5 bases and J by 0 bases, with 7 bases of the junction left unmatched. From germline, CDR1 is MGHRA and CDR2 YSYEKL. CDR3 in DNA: TGCGCCAGCAGCTCGCGGGACAGGGCGAACCAAGAGACCCAGTACTTC. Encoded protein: CASSSRDRANQETQYF.

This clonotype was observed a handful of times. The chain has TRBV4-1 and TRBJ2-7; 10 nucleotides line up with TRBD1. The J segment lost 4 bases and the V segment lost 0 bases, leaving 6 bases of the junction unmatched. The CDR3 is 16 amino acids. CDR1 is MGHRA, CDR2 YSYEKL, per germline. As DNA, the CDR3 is TGCGCCAGCAGCCAAGAAGACAGGGGGCGATGGTACGAGCAGTACTTC. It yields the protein CASSQEDRGRWYEQYF.

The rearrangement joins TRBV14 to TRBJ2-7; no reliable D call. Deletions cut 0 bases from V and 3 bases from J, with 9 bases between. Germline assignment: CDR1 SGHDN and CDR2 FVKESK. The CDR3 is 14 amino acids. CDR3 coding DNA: TGTGCCAGCAGCCAAGACCTGGGAATCTACGAGCAGTACTTC. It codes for CASSQDLGIYEQYF.

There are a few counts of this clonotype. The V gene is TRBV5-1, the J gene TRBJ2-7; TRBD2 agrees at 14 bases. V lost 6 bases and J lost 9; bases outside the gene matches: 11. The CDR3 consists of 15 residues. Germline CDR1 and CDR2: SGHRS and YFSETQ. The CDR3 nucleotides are TGCGCCAGCACCGGACTAGCGGGGGGCCCGAATGGGCAGTACTTC. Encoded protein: CASTGLAGGPNGQYF. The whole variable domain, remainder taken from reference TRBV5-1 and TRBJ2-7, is KAGVTQTPRYLIKTRGQQVTLSCSPISGHRSVSWYQQTPGQGLQFLFEYFSETQRNKGNFPGRFSGRQFSNSRSEMNVSTLELGDSALYLCASTGLAGGPNGQYFGPGTRLTVT.

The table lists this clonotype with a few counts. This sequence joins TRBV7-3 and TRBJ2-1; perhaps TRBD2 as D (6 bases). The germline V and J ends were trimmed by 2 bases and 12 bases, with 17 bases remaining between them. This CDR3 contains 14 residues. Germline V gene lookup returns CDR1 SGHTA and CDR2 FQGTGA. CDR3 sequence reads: CASSLLGLSDGQFF. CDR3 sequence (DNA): TGTGCCAGCAGCTTACTGGGACTGTCTGATGGGCAGTTCTTC.

This chain's CDR3 is CASSQVGQPKQFF. The CDR3 nucleotides are TGTGCCAGCAGCCAAGTGGGGCAGCCAAAGCAGTTCTTC. The rearrangement links TRBV14 to TRBJ2-1; TRBD1 is a possible D gene (5 bases). This CDR3 comprises 13 residues. V dropped 1 base and J dropped 11 bases, with 12 bases sitting between them. Germline lookup yields CDR1 SGHDN and CDR2 FVKESK.

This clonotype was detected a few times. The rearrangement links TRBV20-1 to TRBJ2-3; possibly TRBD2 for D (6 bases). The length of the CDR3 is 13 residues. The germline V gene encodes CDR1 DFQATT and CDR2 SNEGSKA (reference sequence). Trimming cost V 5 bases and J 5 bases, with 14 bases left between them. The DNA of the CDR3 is TGCAGTGCTGGCTGGGGGGACCGAGATACGCAGTATTTT. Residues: CSAGWGDRDTQYF.

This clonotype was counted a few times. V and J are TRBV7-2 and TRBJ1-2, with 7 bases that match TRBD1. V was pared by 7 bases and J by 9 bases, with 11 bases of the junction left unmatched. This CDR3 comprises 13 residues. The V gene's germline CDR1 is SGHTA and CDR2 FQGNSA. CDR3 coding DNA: TGTGCCAGCACCCTGGACAGGACTCAAAGCTACACCTTC. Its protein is CASTLDRTQSYTF.